The 27 T cell receptor beta chains below come from one sample, sequenced in a study of cytomegalovirus exposure and HLA in healthy donors. In the PCR, 60 Vbeta and 13 Jbeta primers were used. The assay was immunoSEQ multiplex PCR, and TCRdb's table has in-frame clones only and misses some. There are approximately 180,000 clones in the sample, with 6.5% held by the top ten. Sequences were obtained from PBMCs. The receptor set was obtained from a man under 40 in good health and CMV-seronegative.

The CDR3 DNA is TGTGCCAGATCCGATGACCCGACAAGCTCTAATGAAAAACTGTTTTTT. It translates to CARSDDPTSSNEKLFF. V gene TRBV2 combines with J gene TRBJ1-4, with no clear D. This CDR3 is 16 amino acids long. Trimming took off 9 bases at V and 3 bases at J, with 20 bases between the two ends. Looked up from germline, CDR1 is SNHLY and CDR2 is FYNNEI.

This chain joins TRBV5-1 and TRBJ1-2; the match to TRBD1 covers 9 bases. Germline CDR1 is SGHRS and CDR2 is YFSETQ. This CDR3 region has 16 residues. Trimming at V came to 0 bases and at J to 7 bases, leaving 10 bases not matched to a gene. The CDR3 bases are TGCGCCAGCAGCTTGGGATTTAAACAGGGGGCAGTTGGCTACACCTTC. Its protein product is CASSLGFKQGAVGYTF.

V and J are TRBV10-3 and TRBJ2-3; possibly TRBD2 for D (5 bases). V was shortened by 8 bases and J by 5 bases, with 8 bases between the two germline ends. The CDR3 has 11 residues. Germline assignment: CDR1 ENHRY and CDR2 SYGVKD. This CDR3 reads CAIGERDTQYF. In DNA form, the CDR3 reads TGTGCCATCGGGGAGAGAGATACGCAGTATTTT.

V usage is TRBV7-6 and J usage is TRBJ2-1; D is undetermined. The CDR3 is 15 amino acids. Germline lookup yields CDR1 SGHVS and CDR2 FNYEAQ. The V end lost 1 base, the J end lost 0 bases, and 7 bases lay between the germline ends. CDR3 sequence reads: CASSLGHSSYNEQFF. The CDR3, as DNA: TGTGCCAGCAGCTTAGGCCATAGCTCCTACAATGAGCAGTTCTTC.

V usage is TRBV11-3 and J usage is TRBJ1-2; D is undetermined. The CDR3 has 13 residues. Germline lookup yields CDR1 SGHNT and CDR2 YENEEA. V was pared by 4 bases and J by 2 bases, with 8 bases between. The CDR3 loop reads CASSYGSNYGYTF. The DNA of the CDR3 is TGTGCCAGCAGCTACGGGTCAAACTATGGCTACACCTTC.

The rearrangement joins TRBV10-2 to TRBJ1-2; the D gene is possibly TRBD1 (5 bases). Trimming took off 8 bases at V and 4 bases at J, with 20 bases between the two ends. Germline lookup yields CDR1 WSHSY and CDR2 SAAADI. CDR3 length equals 15 residues. The CDR3 loop reads CASHSSQGDPYGYTF. The CDR3 coding sequence is TGCGCCAGCCACTCCTCGCAGGGCGATCCCTATGGCTACACCTTC.

This rearrangement joins TRBV7-9 to TRBJ1-2, with 10 bases fitting TRBD1. V was clipped by 6 bases and J by 2 bases; unmatched bases: 9. Germline V gene data show CDR1 as SEHNR and CDR2 as FQNEAQ (reference sequence). The CDR3 is 16 residues long. CDR3 sequence: CASRGPGTGVNYGYTF. The CDR3 DNA sequence: TGTGCCAGCAGGGGTCCCGGGACAGGGGTCAACTATGGCTACACCTTC.

This chain connects TRBV11-2 to TRBJ2-5, with D perhaps matching TRBD1 (5 bases). The CDR3 totals 14 residues. Germline-derived CDR1 and CDR2 are SGHAT and FQNNGV. Trimming cost V 0 bases and J 5 bases, with 10 bases left between them. The CDR3 spells CASSLEGRVETQYF. CDR3 in DNA: TGTGCCAGCAGCTTAGAAGGCAGGGTGGAGACCCAGTACTTC.

The chain links TRBV4-2 to TRBJ2-5, with D possibly matching TRBD1 (6 bases). From germline, CDR1 is LGHNA and CDR2 YNFKEQ. The ends were cut back, 1 base at V and 6 bases at J, with 12 bases in the middle. The CDR3 is made up of 14 amino acids. The chain's CDR3 is CASSQGAGVQTQYF. The CDR3 DNA sequence: TGTGCCAGCAGCCAAGGGGCAGGGGTGCAGACCCAGTACTTC.

The CDR3 sequence: CASSLMTSGYPGEQFF. Written as DNA, the CDR3 is TGCGCCAGCAGCTTAATGACTAGCGGTTACCCGGGTGAGCAGTTCTTC. The chain is built from TRBV5-1 and TRBJ2-1; TRBD2 matches 9 bases. CDR3 size: 16 residues. V was clipped by 2 bases and J by 9 bases; unmatched bases: 12. CDR1 and CDR2 from the germline V gene are SGHRS and YFSETQ.

The rearrangement uses TRBV27 and TRBJ2-6, with TRBD2 identical over 16 bases. CDR1 is MNHEY, CDR2 SMNVEV, per germline (reference sequence). The CDR3 is 19 amino acids. V shed 9 bases, J shed 0 bases, and the junction held 8 bases outside the gene matches. The CDR3 DNA reads TGTGCCAGTTCCGGGACTAGCGGGGGGGAGATCTCTGGGGCCAACGTCCTGACTTTC. The encoded protein is CASSGTSGGEISGANVLTF.

The gene calls are TRBV5-6 and TRBJ1-2; 7 nucleotides line up with TRBD1. V was clipped by 4 bases and J by 4 bases; unmatched bases: 10. CDR3 length equals 15 residues. CDR1 and CDR2 (germline): SGHDT, YYEEEE. The CDR3 DNA sequence: TGTGCCAGCAGCCGGCGGACAGGAGCGATCTATGGCTACACCTTC. Translating it yields CASSRRTGAIYGYTF.

The J gene is TRBJ2-5, the V gene TRBV5-1, with no clear D. The assigned J gene may be wrong: the sequence end matches TRBJ2-7 better. Per germline, CDR1 SGHRS and CDR2 YFSETQ. This CDR3 region has 14 residues. CDR3 sequence: CASSLGQAGYEQYF. The CDR3 region has the DNA TGCGCCAGCAGCTTGGGACAAGCAGGTTACGAGCAGTACTTC.

J is TRBJ2-7 and V is TRBV9, with 9 bases identical to TRBD2. Germline V gene data show CDR1 as SGDLS and CDR2 as YYNGEE. The CDR3 sequence is 15 residues long. The V segment lost 2 bases and the J segment 2 bases; nucleotides outside the gene matches: 5. CDR3 residues: CASSVGLATAYEQYF. The CDR3 DNA reads TGTGCCAGCAGCGTTGGACTAGCGACCGCCTACGAGCAGTACTTC.

The V and J genes are TRBV2 and TRBJ2-3; D perhaps matches TRBD1 (5 bases). Germline lookup yields CDR1 SNHLY and CDR2 FYNNEI. V shed 7 bases and J shed 2 bases, with 19 bases lying between them. The CDR3 extends over 16 amino acids. In DNA, the CDR3 is TGTGCCAGCACGGCAGGGATCACCACTCACACAGATACGCAGTATTTT. Translated, it gives CASTAGITTHTDTQYF.

Turning to this clone: The same CDR3 arises from other DNA sequences in this sample as well. The rearrangement uses TRBV10-3 and TRBJ1-1; 7 bases are shared with TRBD1. J gave up 4 bases and V 3 bases, and 2 bases lay outside the gene matches. The V gene's germline CDR1 is ENHRY and CDR2 SYGVKD. The CDR3 sequence is 13 residues long. CDR3 protein: CAISERGPTEAFF. The CDR3, as DNA: TGTGCCATCAGTGAAAGGGGGCCCACTGAAGCTTTCTTT.

The J gene is TRBJ1-5, the V gene TRBV6-5, with D unclear. CDR1 is MNHEY, CDR2 SVGAGI, per germline. There are 14 residues in the CDR3. V lost 2 bases, J lost 1 base, and 6 bases lay in between. In nucleotides, the CDR3 is TGTGCCAGCAGTTACCTCCCGAGCAATCAGCCCCAGCATTTT. Its protein product is CASSYLPSNQPQHF.

In regard to this clone: Other nucleotide sequences in the sample specify the same CDR3. This chain connects TRBV5-1 to TRBJ2-2; 11 bases match TRBD1. Trimming removed 2 bases from V and 4 bases from J; junction bases left unmatched: 1. CDR1 and CDR2 from the germline V gene are SGHRS and YFSETQ. The CDR3 totals 15 residues. Written as DNA, the CDR3 is TGCGCCAGCAGCTTTGGGACAGGGGGCACCGGGGAGCTGTTTTTT. It codes for CASSFGTGGTGELFF.

The J gene is TRBJ1-2, the V gene TRBV6-1; TRBD1 matches 8 bases. The CDR3 covers 13 residues. V lost 4 bases, J lost 7 bases, and 5 bases stayed unmatched. From germline, CDR1 is MNHNS and CDR2 SASEGT. As DNA, the CDR3 is TGTGCCAGCAGTGTCCAGGGGGCGGGTGGCTACACCTTC. Translation: CASSVQGAGGYTF.

This chain connects TRBV14 to TRBJ2-7; a possible D gene is TRBD2 (5 bases). Germline lookup yields CDR1 SGHDN and CDR2 FVKESK. V shed 3 bases and J shed 6 bases, with 9 bases lying between them. This CDR3 contains 12 residues. The CDR3 DNA is TGTGCCAGCAGCCACCCCGGGGTCGAGCAGTACTTC. Translating gives CASSHPGVEQYF.

Comment on this clone: Within the sample, other DNA sequences also encode this same CDR3. The chain couples TRBV27 to TRBJ2-6; D remains ambiguous. The CDR3 contains 18 residues. V was trimmed by 2 bases and J by 1 base, leaving 15 bases between them. Germline V gene data show CDR1 as MNHEY and CDR2 as SMNVEV (reference sequence). The CDR3, as DNA: TGTGCCAGCAGTTTAATTATCACAGAACTGTCTGGGGCCAACGTCCTGACTTTC. Protein product: CASSLIITELSGANVLTF. Looking up the rest from reference TRBV27 and TRBJ2-6 gives the full variable domain: EAQVTQNPRYLITVTGKKLTVTCSQNMNHEYMSWYRQDPGLGLRQIYYSMNVEVTDKGDVPEGYKVSRKEKRNFPLILESPSPNQTSLYFCASSLIITELSGANVLTFGAGSRLTVL.

V gene TRBV25-1 combines with J gene TRBJ2-7, with 7 bases that match TRBD2. The CDR3 consists of 14 residues. From germline, CDR1 is MGHDK and CDR2 SYGVNS. The ends lost 7 bases at V and 2 bases at J; junction bases unmatched: 8. The CDR3 DNA is TGTGCCAGCAAATCAGCGGGGACTACCTACGAGCAGTACTTC. It translates to CASKSAGTTYEQYF.

This rearrangement joins TRBV18 to TRBJ2-5, with 11 bases aligning to TRBD1. Germline CDR1 reads KGHSH; CDR2 reads LQKENI. This CDR3 is built from 17 residues. V dropped 1 base and J dropped 5; count of bases not matched to a gene: 9. CDR3 protein: CASSPRGQGGHRETQYF. For the CDR3, the DNA is TGTGCCAGCTCACCACGGGGACAGGGGGGTCATCGGGAGACCCAGTACTTC.

The chain is built from TRBV30 and TRBJ1-4; 9 bases are a match to TRBD1. This CDR3 is built from 15 residues. Trimming cost V 4 bases and J 5 bases; bases outside gene matches: 8. Germline V CDR1 and CDR2: GTSNPN, SVGIG (reference sequence). The CDR3 nucleotides are TGTGCCTGGAATAGGGTAGGACAGGGGAATGAAAAACTGTTTTTT. The encoded protein is CAWNRVGQGNEKLFF.

The rearrangement joins TRBV5-1 to TRBJ2-2, with TRBD2 identical over 14 bases. Germline values: CDR1 SGHRS, CDR2 YFSETQ. The CDR3 has 17 amino acids. V lost 4 bases and J lost 4; bases outside the gene matches: 6. CDR3 amino acids: CASSVGLAGVSTGELFF. As DNA, the CDR3 is TGCGCCAGCAGCGTGGGACTAGCGGGAGTTTCCACCGGGGAGCTGTTTTTT.

V usage is TRBV11-2 and J usage is TRBJ1-1; TRBD1 agrees at 7 bases. Unmatched junction bases numbered 8, after V lost 5 bases and J lost 5 bases. CDR1 and CDR2 (germline): SGHAT, FQNNGV. The CDR3 runs 14 residues. CDR3 coding DNA: TGTGCCAGCAGCGGACAGGTAGGGGGTACTGAAGCTTTCTTT. As protein: CASSGQVGGTEAFF.

As concerns this clone: The sample contains more than one DNA sequence encoding this CDR3. J is TRBJ1-1 and V is TRBV19; D may be TRBD1 (5 bases). This CDR3 region has 13 residues. Trimming removed 3 bases at V and 3 bases at J, with 8 bases between. Per germline, CDR1 LNHDA and CDR2 SQIVND (reference sequence). The CDR3 bases are TGTGCCAGTAGTATCAGCAGGGACACTGAAGCTTTCTTT. Translation: CASSISRDTEAFF.